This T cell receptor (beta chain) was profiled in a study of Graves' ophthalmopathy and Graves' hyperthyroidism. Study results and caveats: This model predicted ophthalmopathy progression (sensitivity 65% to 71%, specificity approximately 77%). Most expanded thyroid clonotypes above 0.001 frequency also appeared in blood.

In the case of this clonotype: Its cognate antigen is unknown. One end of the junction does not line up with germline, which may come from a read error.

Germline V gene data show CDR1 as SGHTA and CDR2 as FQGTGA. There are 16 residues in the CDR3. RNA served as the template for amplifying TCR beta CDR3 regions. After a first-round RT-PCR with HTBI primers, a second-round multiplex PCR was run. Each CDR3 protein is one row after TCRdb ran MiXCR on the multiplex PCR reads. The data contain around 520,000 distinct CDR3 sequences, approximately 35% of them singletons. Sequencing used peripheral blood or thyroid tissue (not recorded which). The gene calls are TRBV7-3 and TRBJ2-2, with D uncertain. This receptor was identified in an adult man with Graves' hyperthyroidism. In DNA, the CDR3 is TGTGCCAGCAGTTTAAAACGGACCATCTACACCGGGGAGCTGTTTTTT. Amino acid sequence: CASSLKRTIYTGELFF. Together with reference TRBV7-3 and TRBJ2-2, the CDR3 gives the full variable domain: GAGVSQTPSNKVTEKGKYVELRCDPISGHTALYWYRQSLGQGPEFLIYFQGTGAADDSGLPNDRFFAVRPEGSVSTLKIQRTERGDSAVYLCASSLKRTIYTGELFFGEGSRLTVL.